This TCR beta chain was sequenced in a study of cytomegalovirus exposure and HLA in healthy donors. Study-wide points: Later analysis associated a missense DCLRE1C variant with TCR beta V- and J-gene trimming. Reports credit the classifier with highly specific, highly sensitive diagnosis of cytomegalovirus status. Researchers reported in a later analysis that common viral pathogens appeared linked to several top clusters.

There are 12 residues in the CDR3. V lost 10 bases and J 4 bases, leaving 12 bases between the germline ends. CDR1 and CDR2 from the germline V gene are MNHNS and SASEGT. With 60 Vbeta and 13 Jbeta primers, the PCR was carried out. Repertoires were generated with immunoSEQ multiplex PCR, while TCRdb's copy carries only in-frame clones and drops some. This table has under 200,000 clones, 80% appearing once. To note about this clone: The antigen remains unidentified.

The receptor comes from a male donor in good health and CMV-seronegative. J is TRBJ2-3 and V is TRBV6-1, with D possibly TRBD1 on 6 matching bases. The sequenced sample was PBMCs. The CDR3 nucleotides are TGTGCCATAACAGGGAACGCAGATACGCAGTATTTT. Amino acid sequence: CAITGNADTQYF.